This T cell receptor (beta chain) was retrieved from a study of persistence of HIV-infected CD4 T cells. This was the immunoSEQ version 4 assay in survey mode. Sequencing was performed with immunoSEQ multiplex PCR; in TCRdb, only in-frame clones are kept and a portion is missing. The sample yields about 33,000 clones, 82% seen once. A note on this clone: Its antigen is unknown.

Lysates of CMV-infected fibroblasts at approximately 9.6 ug/mL stimulated these cells. Sorted nonresponding memory CD4+ T cells were CD40L-negative, CD69-negative, CD45RO-high. This CDR3 has 12 amino acids. V gave up 0 bases and J gave up 7 bases, with 5 bases separating them. Germline CDR1 reads SGHRS; CDR2 reads YFSETQ. This sequence originates from an adult woman with HIV who was CMV-seropositive. The chain combines TRBV5-1 with TRBJ2-1, with D unclear. Here the sequenced sample was CD4+ T cells sorted from PBMCs after roughly 18-hour stimulation, taken from a patient who received antiretroviral therapy. The CDR3 sequence is CASSLVQNEQFF. For the CDR3, the DNA is TGCGCCAGCAGCTTGGTCCAGAATGAGCAGTTCTTC.